The next 20 T cell receptor beta chains were all read from a single sample in a study of blood T cell repertoires in COVID-19. Clones were sequenced by immunoSEQ multiplex PCR, and TCRdb holds only the in-frame ones, with some missing. The table includes about 37,000 clones, 80% to 90% detected once. Sequencing was performed on peripheral blood. Every receptor here comes from a human donor in a cohort sampled during active COVID-19.

The gene calls are TRBV4-1 and TRBJ2-2; 8 bases match TRBD2. V was pared by 1 base and J by 0 bases, with 4 bases of the junction left unmatched. Germline V gene data show CDR1 as MGHRA and CDR2 as YSYEKL. The length of the CDR3 is 17 residues. The CDR3 spells CASSQASGLANTGELFF. In nucleotides, the CDR3 is TGCGCCAGCAGCCAAGCCTCGGGACTAGCGAACACCGGGGAGCTGTTTTTT.

V is TRBV5-1 and J is TRBJ2-1, with TRBD2 as a possible D gene (6 bases). The CDR3 spans 16 residues. V was shortened by 4 bases and J by 10 bases, with 24 bases between the two germline ends. Germline V lookup: CDR1 SGHRS, CDR2 YFSETQ. The CDR3 nucleotides read TGCGCCAGCAGCCCAAGGCGCGGGATTTCCCTAGGGGAGCAGTTCTTC. It yields the protein CASSPRRGISLGEQFF.

CDR3 residues: CASSPFPLSTQGKGPEKLFF. The CDR3 nucleotides are TGTGCCAGCAGTCCTTTTCCCCTCTCGACACAGGGGAAAGGTCCGGAAAAACTGTTTTTT. The chain has TRBV27 and TRBJ1-4, with TRBD1 matching over 7 bases. CDR3 size: 20 residues. Germline CDR1 MNHEY, CDR2 SMNVEV (reference sequence). The V and J ends lost 5 bases and 8 bases, in that order; junction bases with no gene match: 26.

In its sample, this clone was seen once. The V and J genes are TRBV5-6 and TRBJ2-1; unclear D gene. Germline CDR1 is SGHDT and CDR2 is YYEEEE. This CDR3 region has 12 residues. V was shortened by 6 bases and J by 12 bases, with 16 bases between the two germline ends. CDR3 DNA sequence: TGTGCCAGCACCTTTATGGGTTCGGGGCAGTTCTTC. Amino acids: CASTFMGSGQFF.

This clone has just one count. V usage is TRBV9 and J usage is TRBJ2-1; TRBD2 agrees at 7 bases. This CDR3 contains 15 residues. Germline-derived CDR1 and CDR2 are SGDLS and YYNGEE. The V and J ends lost 0 bases and 8 bases, in that order; junction bases with no gene match: 8. As DNA, the CDR3 is TGTGCCAGCAGCGTAGGAACGGGAGGAATCTATGAGCAGTTCTTC. Protein: CASSVGTGGIYEQFF.

This chain joins TRBV4-3 and TRBJ2-2; 7 bases line up with TRBD2. The germline gives CDR1 LGHNA, CDR2 YSLEER. J gave up 5 bases and V 0 bases, and 12 bases lay outside the gene matches. The CDR3 consists of 18 residues. CDR3 bases: TGCGCCAGCAGCCAAGATGTTCTAGCGGAAAGGGAAACCGGGGAGCTGTTTTTT. It codes for CASSQDVLAERETGELFF.

The J gene is TRBJ1-5, the V gene TRBV27; 9 nucleotides align to TRBD1. Germline trimming cut 2 bases from V and 6 bases from J; bases unmatched to any gene: 8. The CDR3 extends over 16 amino acids. Germline V CDR1 and CDR2: MNHEY, SMNVEV (reference sequence). CDR3 DNA: TGTGCCAGCAGTTTAACGGGACAGGGTTTAGGTCAGCCCCAGCATTTT. This encodes CASSLTGQGLGQPQHF.

The chain employs TRBV24-1 and TRBJ2-1, with 9 bases fitting TRBD2. Looked up from germline, CDR1 is KGHDR and CDR2 is SFDVKD. This CDR3 has 17 residues. Trimming at V came to 6 bases and at J to 0 bases, leaving 8 bases not matched to a gene. CDR3 nucleotide sequence: TGTGCCACCAGTCTGGCGGGAGGGCCTAGCTCCTACAATGAGCAGTTCTTC. Protein product: CATSLAGGPSSYNEQFF.

The V and J genes are TRBV18 and TRBJ1-1; 8 nucleotides agree with TRBD1. The J segment lost 6 bases and the V segment lost 6 bases, leaving 12 bases of the junction unmatched. The CDR3 is 15 residues long. Germline-derived CDR1 and CDR2 are KGHSH and LQKENI. CDR3 DNA: TGTGCCAGCTCCCCCACCCGGCAGGGGGCAGCTGAAGCTTTCTTT. Translation: CASSPTRQGAAEAFF.

The rearrangement uses TRBV25-1 and TRBJ2-7; D is ambiguous. V lost 2 bases, J lost 1 base, and 3 bases lay in between. Germline CDR1 reads MGHDK; CDR2 reads SYGVNS. The CDR3 is made up of 12 amino acids. The chain's CDR3 is CASSEASYEQYF. The CDR3 coding sequence is TGTGCCAGCAGTGAAGCGTCCTACGAGCAGTACTTC.

This sequence joins TRBV4-1 and TRBJ1-5; 11 positions match TRBD1. In germline, CDR1 is MGHRA, CDR2 YSYEKL. Trimming cost V 1 base and J 7 bases; bases outside gene matches: 6. This CDR3 is built from 16 residues. CDR3 bases: TGCGCCAGCAGCCAAGTCCTGGACAGGGGGCCCCAGCCCCAGCATTTT. This sequence encodes CASSQVLDRGPQPQHF.

This chain connects TRBV4-1 to TRBJ2-5; D not certain. The germline gives CDR1 MGHRA, CDR2 YSYEKL. Trimming removed 0 bases at V and 5 bases at J, with 13 bases between. The CDR3 runs to 15 residues. CDR3 sequence: CASSQEGSAWETQYF. The CDR3 coding sequence is TGCGCCAGCAGCCAAGAGGGCTCAGCCTGGGAGACCCAGTACTTC.

This sequence joins TRBV6-5 and TRBJ2-7; D is ambiguous. CDR3 length equals 14 residues. Per the germline V gene, CDR1 is MNHEY and CDR2 is SVGAGI. V dropped 0 bases and J dropped 4 bases, with 10 bases sitting between them. CDR3 DNA sequence: TGTGCCAGCAGTTACTCGAGTAGCCAATACGAGCAGTACTTC. This sequence encodes CASSYSSSQYEQYF.

The chain employs TRBV5-5 and TRBJ2-7, with 7 nucleotides matching TRBD1. CDR1 SGHKS and CDR2 YYEKEE come from the germline V gene (reference sequence). The CDR3 contains 15 residues. V lost 4 bases and J lost 3; bases outside the gene matches: 10. The CDR3 nucleotides read TGTGCCAGCAGCCCGGACAGGTACCCCGTCTACGAGCAGTACTTC. It codes for CASSPDRYPVYEQYF. The full variable domain, its missing parts supplied by reference TRBV5-5 and TRBJ2-7, is DAGVTQSPTHLIKTRGQQVTLRCSPISGHKSVSWYQQVLGQGPQFIFQYYEKEERGRGNFPDRFSARQFPNYSSELNVNALLLGDSALYLCASSPDRYPVYEQYFGPGTRLTVT.

A remark on this clone: The sample has other DNA sequences that encode this CDR3 too. The chain links TRBV19 to TRBJ2-2, with a possible D match to TRBD1 (5 bases). Germline V gene data show CDR1 as LNHDA and CDR2 as SQIVND (reference sequence). V lost 4 bases and J 4 bases, leaving 13 bases between the germline ends. The CDR3 contains 15 residues. The DNA for the CDR3 is TGTGCCAGTAGTACCCGGACATCCCCCACCGGGGAGCTGTTTTTT. As protein: CASSTRTSPTGELFF. Filled out from reference TRBV19 and TRBJ2-2, the complete variable domain reads DGGITQSPKYLFRKEGQNVTLSCEQNLNHDAMYWYRQDPGQGLRLIYYSQIVNDFQKGDIAEGYSVSREKKESFPLTVTSAQKNPTAFYLCASSTRTSPTGELFFGEGSRLTVL.

A few counts support this clone. CDR3 DNA sequence: TGTGCCAGCAGTCCGTACCGAGGGGGGGGAAGCAATCAGCCCCAGCATTTT. It specifies CASSPYRGGGSNQPQHF. The chain is built from TRBV28 and TRBJ1-5; maybe TRBD1 (6 bases). This CDR3 comprises 17 residues. In germline, CDR1 is MDHEN, CDR2 SYDVKM. The ends were cut back, 5 bases at V and 1 base at J, with 18 bases in the middle.

J is TRBJ1-5 and V is TRBV10-3; 8 positions agree with TRBD1. The trim removed 4 bases at V and 6 bases at J, leaving 5 bases unmatched. This CDR3 spans 14 amino acids. Germline CDR1 reads ENHRY; CDR2 reads SYGVKD. The CDR3 DNA is TGTGCCATCAGTGGAGGACAGGGAAGTCAGCCCCAGCATTTT. Translating it yields CAISGGQGSQPQHF.

The CDR3 DNA is TGTGCCAGCACCCAGACTCGGGGGAACACCGGGGAGCTGTTTTTT. This encodes CASTQTRGNTGELFF. J is TRBJ2-2 and V is TRBV7-2; perhaps TRBD2 as D (5 bases). The germline CDR1 and CDR2 sequences are SGHTA and FQGNSA. V was clipped by 7 bases and J by 1 base, with 13 bases between them. The CDR3 extends over 15 amino acids.

The V and J genes are TRBV9 and TRBJ1-2; 8 bases align to TRBD1. Germline V gene data show CDR1 as SGDLS and CDR2 as YYNGEE. The trim removed 3 bases at V and 6 bases at J, leaving 4 bases unmatched. This CDR3 is 13 amino acids long. The CDR3 here is CASSGDRWNGYTF. CDR3 coding DNA: TGTGCCAGCAGCGGGGACAGGTGGAATGGCTACACCTTC.

The chain combines TRBV10-2 with TRBJ1-5; the D gene is possibly TRBD1 (6 bases). This CDR3 is built from 15 residues. Trimming removed 3 bases at V and 7 bases at J, with 16 bases between. The V gene's germline CDR1 is WSHSY and CDR2 SAAADI. The DNA of the CDR3 is TGCGCCAGCAGTGAAGGGGGGGGGCTAGGCCAGCCCCAGCATTTT. Encoded protein: CASSEGGGLGQPQHF.